The 23 T cell receptor beta chains presented below share a single source sample, sequenced in a study of OX40 agonist ivuxolimab in advanced cancers. Profiling relied on immunoSEQ multiplex PCR, and the TCRdb table lists in-frame clones only, not all of them. The sample shows roughly 69,000 clones, around 90% of them seen only once. The sequenced sample was CD4+ or CD8+ T cells sorted from blood, obtained in a trial of the OX40 agonist ivuxolimab. The receptors were gathered from an adult with an advanced solid tumor such as melanoma, head and neck, liver or kidney cancer.

The V gene is TRBV5-6, the J gene TRBJ2-2, with 11 bases fitting TRBD1. The CDR3 sequence is 16 residues long. V dropped 4 bases and J dropped 3; count of bases not matched to a gene: 5. Per the germline V gene, CDR1 is SGHDT and CDR2 is YYEEEE. The CDR3 DNA sequence: TGTGCCAGCAGCACGGACAGGGGGCATTACACCGGGGAGCTGTTTTTT. Its protein product is CASSTDRGHYTGELFF.

The chain carries TRBV18 and TRBJ1-1; D not resolved. The V gene's germline CDR1 is KGHSH and CDR2 LQKENI. There are 13 residues in the CDR3. Trimming stripped 3 bases from V and 4 bases from J, with 9 bases between. CDR3 coding DNA: TGTGCCAGCTCACCCGACGTGATCACTGAAGCTTTCTTT. Residues: CASSPDVITEAFF.

This sequence joins TRBV2 and TRBJ1-5; weak D call: TRBD1 (5 bases). V was clipped by 6 bases and J by 4 bases, with 19 bases between them. This CDR3 is built from 16 residues. Germline CDR1 reads SNHLY; CDR2 reads FYNNEI. The CDR3 DNA is TGTGCCAGCAGAGATCTCCAGGGTGGTGGTAATCAGCCCCAGCATTTT. This encodes CASRDLQGGGNQPQHF.

V gene TRBV30 combines with J gene TRBJ1-4; 11 bases are a match to TRBD1. V trimming: 5 bases; J trimming: 6 bases; junction bases outside the gene matches: 5. The CDR3 is 14 amino acids. Germline loops: CDR1 GTSNPN, CDR2 SVGIG (reference sequence). CDR3 coding DNA: TGTGCCTGGGAAAAGGGACAGGGGGATGAAAAACTGTTTTTT. Protein product: CAWEKGQGDEKLFF.

The chain carries TRBV10-3 and TRBJ1-1; D remains unclear. Trimming took 10 bases from V and 0 from J, leaving 9 bases between them. CDR1 and CDR2 (germline): ENHRY, SYGVKD. The CDR3 extends over 12 amino acids. The CDR3 coding sequence is TGTGCCAGCTCCGAAATGAACACTGAAGCTTTCTTT. Its protein is CASSEMNTEAFF.

The chain links TRBV7-9 to TRBJ1-5; D gene unclear. Trimming shortened V by 5 bases and J by 5 bases, and 19 bases separated the two germline ends. This CDR3 spans 16 amino acids. The germline gives CDR1 SEHNR, CDR2 FQNEAQ (reference sequence). The CDR3 here is CASSTTMGILDQPQHF. The CDR3 nucleotides read TGTGCCAGCAGCACGACTATGGGGATCCTAGATCAGCCCCAGCATTTT. Together with reference TRBV7-9 and TRBJ1-5, the CDR3 gives the full variable domain: DTGVSQNPRHKITKRGQNVTFRCDPISEHNRLYWYRQTLGQGPEFLTYFQNEAQLEKSRLLSDRFSAERPKGSFSTLEIQRTEQGDSAMYLCASSTTMGILDQPQHFGDGTRLSIL.

This rearrangement joins TRBV13 to TRBJ1-2, with unresolved D. Per germline, CDR1 PRHDT and CDR2 FYEKMQ (reference sequence). Between the trimmed V and J ends, which lost 1 base and 4 bases, there was a span of 13 bases. The CDR3 runs 15 residues. The CDR3, as DNA: TGTGCCAGCAGCTTAGCTCGGGAAGGCCCCTATGGCTACACCTTC. It encodes CASSLAREGPYGYTF.

The gene calls are TRBV6-6 and TRBJ2-1, with 14 bases that match TRBD2. CDR3 length equals 15 residues. Germline-derived CDR1 and CDR2 are MNHNY and SVGAGI (reference sequence). Trimming cost V 0 bases and J 13 bases; bases outside gene matches: 5. The CDR3 here is CASSYSGLAGEAQFF. CDR3 DNA sequence: TGTGCCAGCAGTTACTCGGGACTAGCGGGAGAAGCTCAGTTCTTC.

The CDR3: CASSGTVTAWDEQYF. The CDR3 DNA is TGTGCCAGCAGTGGGACAGTTACCGCTTGGGACGAGCAGTACTTC. The rearrangement joins TRBV2 to TRBJ2-7; D perhaps matches TRBD1 (6 bases). CDR3 length: 15 amino acids. Trimming shortened V by 4 bases and J by 5 bases, and 18 bases separated the two germline ends. The V gene's germline CDR1 is SNHLY and CDR2 FYNNEI.

This sequence joins TRBV4-1 and TRBJ2-1, with D possibly TRBD2 on 5 matching bases. From germline, CDR1 is MGHRA and CDR2 YSYEKL. Trimming stripped 4 bases from V and 8 bases from J, with 6 bases between. The CDR3 runs to 11 residues. Here the CDR3 reads CASSLRDEQFF. In nucleotides, the CDR3 is TGCGCCAGCAGCCTGCGGGATGAGCAGTTCTTC.

The rearrangement joins TRBV7-9 to TRBJ2-2, with D tentatively TRBD2 (5 bases). The germline V gene encodes CDR1 SEHNR and CDR2 FQNEAQ (reference sequence). V was clipped by 5 bases and J by 5 bases, with 15 bases between them. The length of the CDR3 is 15 residues. The CDR3: CASSPRGGATGELFF. CDR3 in DNA: TGTGCCAGCAGCCCGAGAGGAGGAGCTACCGGGGAGCTGTTTTTT.

Turning to this clone: Other DNA sequences of this sample code for an identical CDR3. This chain joins TRBV27 and TRBJ2-7; D gene unclear. CDR1 MNHEY and CDR2 SMNVEV come from the germline V gene (reference sequence). CDR3 length: 13 residues. Trimming shortened V by 4 bases and J by 0 bases, and 7 bases separated the two germline ends. Written as DNA, the CDR3 is TGTGCCAGCAGTTGGAGTACCTCCTACGAGCAGTACTTC. It translates to CASSWSTSYEQYF.

In regard to this clone: An end of the junction does not agree with germline; a read error may underlie this. The chain combines TRBV6-5 with TRBJ1-2, with D possibly matching TRBD1 (5 bases). Germline V CDR1 and CDR2: MNHEY, SVGAGI. This CDR3 has 13 residues. DNA of the CDR3: TGTGCCAGCAGTTACTCCACCTTCCAGGGAATGCTCTTC. This translates into CASSYSTFQGMLF.

This clone was recorded only once. The chain couples TRBV4-1 to TRBJ2-7; D is perhaps TRBD1 or TRBD2 (5 bases each). V lost 0 bases and J 6 bases, leaving 15 bases between the germline ends. CDR1 MGHRA and CDR2 YSYEKL come from the germline V gene. The CDR3 is 15 residues long. The CDR3, as DNA: TGCGCCAGCAGCCAAGATCTGGGGGATGTGGGCGAGCAGTACTTC. Its translation is CASSQDLGDVGEQYF.

The chain links TRBV29-1 to TRBJ2-7; D unclear. The CDR3 totals 12 residues. Per the germline V gene, CDR1 is SQVTM and CDR2 is ANQGSEA. V was shortened by 1 base and J by 5 bases, with 9 bases between the two germline ends. CDR3 coding DNA: TGCAGCGTTGAAGTTAAGGTCCACGAGCAGTACTTC. It translates to CSVEVKVHEQYF.

The chain recombines TRBV11-2 with TRBJ2-1, with D uncertain. CDR3 size: 13 residues. Deletions cut 5 bases from V and 7 bases from J, with 12 bases between. Per the germline V gene, CDR1 is SGHAT and CDR2 is FQNNGV. The chain's CDR3 is CASSVALGNEQFF. CDR3 sequence (DNA): TGTGCCAGCAGCGTAGCCCTGGGGAATGAGCAGTTCTTC.

The chain has TRBV9 and TRBJ2-2, with D unclear. CDR1 SGDLS and CDR2 YYNGEE come from the germline V gene. The V and J ends lost 4 bases and 0 bases respectively, with 13 bases between them. The CDR3 spans 16 residues. CDR3 nucleotides: TGTGCCAGCAGCCAACAGACGAATGCGAACACCGGGGAGCTGTTTTTT. Encoded protein: CASSQQTNANTGELFF.

V is TRBV7-9 and J is TRBJ2-7, with TRBD1 as a possible D gene (5 bases). The CDR3 spans 13 residues. Deletions cut 5 bases from V and 0 bases from J, with 8 bases between. From germline, CDR1 is SEHNR and CDR2 FQNEAQ (reference sequence). CDR3 in amino acids: CASSLDSSYEQYV. The CDR3 nucleotides are TGTGCCAGCAGCCTCGACAGCTCCTACGAGCAGTACGTC.

This clone showed up just once. This chain links TRBV2 with TRBJ1-2; D is perhaps TRBD1 (6 bases). The V and J ends lost 8 bases and 8 bases respectively, with 18 bases between them. In germline, CDR1 is SNHLY, CDR2 FYNNEI. The CDR3 runs 13 residues. The CDR3 loop is CASGDTGPGGYTF. CDR3 in DNA: TGTGCCAGCGGAGATACAGGGCCGGGAGGCTACACCTTC.

This sequence joins TRBV5-1 and TRBJ2-7; no firm D call. The CDR3 contains 14 residues. With 3 bases removed from V and 0 bases from J, the gap between germline ends came to 10 bases. CDR1 and CDR2 from the germline V gene are SGHRS and YFSETQ. The DNA for the CDR3 is TGCGCCAGCAGCTCCGACGTTCTCTCCTACGAGCAGTACTTC. This gives the protein CASSSDVLSYEQYF.

The chain has TRBV6-1 and TRBJ2-1; 8 bases map to TRBD2. Germline V lookup: CDR1 MNHNS, CDR2 SASEGT. The CDR3 has 13 residues. The ends lost 10 bases at V and 4 bases at J; junction bases unmatched: 6. The CDR3 loop reads CATREGSYNEQFF. The CDR3 region has the DNA TGTGCCACCCGGGAGGGTTCTTACAATGAGCAGTTCTTC.

This chain joins TRBV7-3 and TRBJ2-7; D remains unclear. Trimming left V 3 bases short and J 3 bases short, with 9 bases between. In germline, CDR1 is SGHTA, CDR2 FQGTGA. The CDR3 totals 13 residues. Written as DNA, the CDR3 is TGTGCCAGCAGCTTTGAGGTTGGCTACGAGCAGTACTTC. Translating gives CASSFEVGYEQYF. The entire variable domain, with the rest obtained from reference TRBV7-3 and TRBJ2-7, is as follows: GAGVSQTPSNKVTEKGKYVELRCDPISGHTALYWYRQSLGQGPEFLIYFQGTGAADDSGLPNDRFFAVRPEGSVSTLKIQRTERGDSAVYLCASSFEVGYEQYFGPGTRLTVT.

The V and J genes are TRBV28 and TRBJ1-2, with 8 bases that match TRBD1. This CDR3 has 14 amino acids. With V trimmed by 4 bases and J by 8 bases, 9 bases remained unmatched. Germline V gene sequence: CDR1 MDHEN, CDR2 SYDVKM. CDR3 protein: CASSYRGSFEGYTF. The CDR3 region has the DNA TGTGCCAGCAGTTACAGGGGGAGTTTCGAGGGCTACACCTTC.